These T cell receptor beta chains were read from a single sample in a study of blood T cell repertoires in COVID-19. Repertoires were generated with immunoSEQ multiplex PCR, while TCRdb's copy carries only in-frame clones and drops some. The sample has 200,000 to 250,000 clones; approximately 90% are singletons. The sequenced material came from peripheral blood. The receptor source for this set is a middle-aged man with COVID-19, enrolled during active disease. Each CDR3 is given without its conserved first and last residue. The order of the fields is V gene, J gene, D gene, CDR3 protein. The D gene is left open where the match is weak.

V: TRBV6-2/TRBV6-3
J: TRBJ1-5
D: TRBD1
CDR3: ASSLQGGGQPQH

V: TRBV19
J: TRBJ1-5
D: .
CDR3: ASSRGRASNQPQH

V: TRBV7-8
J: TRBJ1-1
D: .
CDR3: ASSLNGQSAEAF

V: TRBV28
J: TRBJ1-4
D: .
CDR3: ASRSLKQGRLF

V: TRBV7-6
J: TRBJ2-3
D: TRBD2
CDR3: ASSLASGGFTDTQY

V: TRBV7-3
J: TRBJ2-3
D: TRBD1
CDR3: ASSSQQGISTDTQY

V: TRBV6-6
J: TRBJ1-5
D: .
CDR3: ASSRTDAPNQPQH

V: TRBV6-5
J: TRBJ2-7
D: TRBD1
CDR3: ASSATTGGYEQY

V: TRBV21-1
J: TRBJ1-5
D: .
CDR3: ASSRSRAETVLRSNQPQH

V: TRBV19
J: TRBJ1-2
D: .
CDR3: ASSTLGQAPNYGYT

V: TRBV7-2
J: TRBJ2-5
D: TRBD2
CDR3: ASSLLGGGETQY

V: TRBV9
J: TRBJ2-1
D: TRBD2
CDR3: ASSVVGSGIYNEQF

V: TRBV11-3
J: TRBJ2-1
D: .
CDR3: ASSHPGNEQF

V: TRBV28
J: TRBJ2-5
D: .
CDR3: ASSNRLKETQY

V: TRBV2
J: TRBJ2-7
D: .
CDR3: ASSYREMDEQY

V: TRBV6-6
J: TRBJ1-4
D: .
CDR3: ASSYAAPRGGKLF

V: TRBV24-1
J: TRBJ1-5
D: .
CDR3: ATSRGASGQPQH

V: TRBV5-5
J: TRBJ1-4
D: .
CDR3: ASSSNVGANEKLF

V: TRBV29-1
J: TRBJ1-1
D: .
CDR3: SVEGGGTEAF

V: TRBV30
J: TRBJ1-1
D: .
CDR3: AWRTGAEAF

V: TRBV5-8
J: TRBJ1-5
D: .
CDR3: ASSLGADSYSNQPQH

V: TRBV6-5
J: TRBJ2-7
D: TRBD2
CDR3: ASSYERAGSYEQY

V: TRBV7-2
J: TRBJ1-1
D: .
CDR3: ASSLFGGEVTEAF

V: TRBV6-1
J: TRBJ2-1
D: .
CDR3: ASSEIGRVVNEQF

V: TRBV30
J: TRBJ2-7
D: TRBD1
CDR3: AWSGTGVREQY

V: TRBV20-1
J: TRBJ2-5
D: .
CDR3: SASNSQETQY

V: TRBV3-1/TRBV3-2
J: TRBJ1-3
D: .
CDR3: ASSESQGFSGNTIY

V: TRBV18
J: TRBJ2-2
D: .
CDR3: ASSPRGLTNTGELF

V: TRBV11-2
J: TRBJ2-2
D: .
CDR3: ASSLAGVNTGELF

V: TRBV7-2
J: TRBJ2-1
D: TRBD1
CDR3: ASSTGQGLSYNEQF

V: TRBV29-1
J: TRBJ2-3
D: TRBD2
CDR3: SVAPTSGAPDTQY

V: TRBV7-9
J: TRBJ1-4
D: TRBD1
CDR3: ASSLTGTDNEKLF